This T cell receptor beta chain was captured in a study of beta chain features in type 1 diabetes. Germline lookup yields CDR1 SGHRS and CDR2 YFSETQ. Trimming cost V 0 bases and J 5 bases; bases outside gene matches: 3. CDR3 length equals 14 residues. Expressed TCRB transcripts were sequenced after all isolated RNA was converted to cDNA. The assay was immunoSEQ multiplex PCR, and TCRdb's table has in-frame clones only and misses some. The sample yields some 400,000 clones, about 14% seen once. Sample: naive CD4+ T cells from blood. The chain links TRBV5-1 to TRBJ2-5, with TRBD1 identical over 8 bases. This clonotype was obtained from a woman between 18 and 29 years old in good health. CDR3 region: CASSLEDRVETQYF. The CDR3 coding sequence is TGCGCCAGCAGCTTGGAGGACAGGGTTGAGACCCAGTACTTC.